These 27 T cell receptor beta chains were all obtained from the same sample, sequenced in a study of brain metastases from non-small cell lung cancer. Generated by immunoSEQ multiplex PCR, the TCRdb table keeps only in-frame clones and is missing some. The repertoire holds 1,500 to 2,000 clones, with 80% to 95% as singletons. Sequencing input: tissue from a brain metastasis. These TCRs come from a donor at least 40 years old with non-small cell lung cancer.

The rearrangement joins TRBV27 to TRBJ2-5; 10 nucleotides agree with TRBD2. This CDR3 is built from 15 residues. Unmatched junction bases numbered 7, after V lost 2 bases and J lost 7 bases. Germline CDR1 MNHEY, CDR2 SMNVEV (reference sequence). CDR3 DNA: TGTGCCAGCAGTTTACTGAGCGGGGGGGCCGGGACCCAGTACTTC. This sequence encodes CASSLLSGGAGTQYF.

The genes are TRBV24-1 and TRBJ1-2; D not resolved. Germline V gene lookup returns CDR1 KGHDR and CDR2 SFDVKD. This CDR3 is built from 12 residues. Trimming pared 9 bases from V and 4 bases from J, leaving 11 bases between. CDR3 amino acids: CATSSSGYGYTF. The CDR3 DNA follows: TGTGCCACCTCCTCGTCCGGCTATGGCTACACCTTC.

This sequence joins TRBV3-1 (or the pseudogene TRBV3-2) and TRBJ2-1, with 8 bases fitting TRBD2. Trimming at V came to 4 bases and at J to 5 bases, leaving 10 bases not matched to a gene. Germline CDR1 reads LGHDT; CDR2 reads YNNKEL (reference sequence). CDR3 length: 16 residues. This chain's CDR3 is CASSPPSGGPNNEQFF. In nucleotides, the CDR3 is TGTGCCAGCAGCCCACCATCGGGGGGGCCAAACAATGAGCAGTTCTTC.

J is TRBJ2-3 and V is TRBV27; D gene uncertain. The CDR3 consists of 13 residues. Germline V gene sequence: CDR1 MNHEY, CDR2 SMNVEV (reference sequence). The germline V and J ends were trimmed by 4 bases and 6 bases, with 11 bases remaining between them. The CDR3 region has the DNA TGTGCCAGCAGTTCCACCTACCGCGATACGCAGTATTTT. Its protein is CASSSTYRDTQYF.

This clone appeared once. This chain uses TRBV5-1 with TRBJ1-5; D is undetermined. The CDR3 consists of 12 residues. The V gene lost 4 bases and the J gene lost 10 bases, with 12 bases spanning the gap. The V gene's germline CDR1 is SGHRS and CDR2 YFSETQ. This CDR3 reads CASSPDRKPQHF. The CDR3 coding sequence is TGCGCCAGCAGCCCGGACCGGAAACCCCAGCATTTT.

This chain joins TRBV3-1 (or the pseudogene TRBV3-2) and TRBJ1-3; D is undetermined. The CDR3 extends over 14 amino acids. Germline V gene lookup returns CDR1 LGHDT and CDR2 YNNKEL (reference sequence). Trimming removed 1 base at V and 4 bases at J, with 8 bases between. CDR3 DNA: TGTGCCAGCAGCCAAGTCGGACCGGGAAACACCATATATTTT. Translated, it gives CASSQVGPGNTIYF.

The chain employs TRBV7-8 and TRBJ2-1, with 14 bases fitting TRBD2. The CDR3 consists of 17 residues. The germline CDR1 and CDR2 sequences are SGHVS and FQNEAQ. V was clipped by 5 bases and J by 1 base; unmatched bases: 4. In DNA form, the CDR3 reads TGTGCCAGCAGCCTATGGACTAGCGGGGGGTCCTACAATGAGCAGTTCTTC. Protein: CASSLWTSGGSYNEQFF. The full variable domain, in which reference TRBV7-8 and TRBJ2-1 provide the parts outside the CDR3, is GAGVSQSPRYKVAKRGQDVALRCDPISGHVSLFWYQQALGQGPEFLTYFQNEAQLDKSGLPSDRFFAERPEGSVSTLKIQRTQQEDSAVYLCASSLWTSGGSYNEQFFGPGTRLTVL.

The CDR3 bases are TGTGCCAGCAGCGTAGGCGGGGGGCAAGTCCTCTCCTACAATGAGCAGTTCTTC. Protein sequence: CASSVGGGQVLSYNEQFF. The V gene is TRBV9, the J gene TRBJ2-1; 8 bases agree with TRBD2. J lost 0 bases, V lost 0 bases, and 8 bases had no gene match. This CDR3 comprises 18 residues. Germline CDR1 and CDR2: SGDLS and YYNGEE.

This sequence joins TRBV4-3 and TRBJ1-4, with D tentatively TRBD1 (6 bases). V lost 4 bases and J 10 bases, leaving 19 bases between the germline ends. The CDR3 sequence is 15 residues long. Germline loops: CDR1 LGHNA, CDR2 YSLEER. The CDR3 DNA is TGCGCCAGCAGCCCTGACAGCGGGACACCTGTAAAACTGTTTTTT. Its protein is CASSPDSGTPVKLFF.

This rearrangement joins TRBV27 to TRBJ2-1; TRBD2 matches 10 bases. CDR3 size: 14 residues. Germline V gene lookup returns CDR1 MNHEY and CDR2 SMNVEV (reference sequence). J was trimmed by 9 bases and V by 6 bases; bases with no gene match: 8. This CDR3 reads CASRSGGVTGEQFF. The CDR3 DNA reads as TGTGCCAGCAGGAGCGGGGGGGTAACGGGTGAGCAGTTCTTC.

About this clone itself: One end of the junction is discordant with germline, which a read error may explain. This chain links TRBV6-1 with TRBJ1-2; 7 bases line up with TRBD1. Looked up from germline, CDR1 is MNHNS and CDR2 is SASEGT. The CDR3 extends over 14 amino acids. The CDR3 DNA is TGTGCTAGCAGTGAAGGACAGGAGAACTATGGCTACACCTTC. It is translated as CASSEGQENYGYTF.

V is TRBV5-8 and J is TRBJ2-3, with unresolved D. The CDR3 is 15 residues long. The germline gives CDR1 SGHTS, CDR2 YDEGEE. Deletions cut 0 bases from V and 1 base from J, with 9 bases between. In DNA form, the CDR3 reads TGTGCCAGCAGCTTGGGGGTTGTGGGCACAGATACGCAGTATTTT. Translated, it gives CASSLGVVGTDTQYF.

CDR3 DNA sequence: TGTGCCAGCAGCGTATCGTCCGGGATTCGAAGCTATGGCTACACCTTC. Protein product: CASSVSSGIRSYGYTF. The chain has TRBV9 and TRBJ1-2; D not certain. The length of the CDR3 is 16 residues. Germline V lookup: CDR1 SGDLS, CDR2 YYNGEE. V lost 1 base to trimming and J lost 4 bases, with 17 bases between them. The full variable domain, with the rest looked up from reference TRBV9 and TRBJ1-2, is DSGVTQTPKHLITATGQRVTLRCSPRSGDLSVYWYQQSLDQGLQFLIQYYNGEERAKGNILERFSAQQFPDLHSELNLSSLELGDSALYFCASSVSSGIRSYGYTFGSGTRLTVV.

The V gene is TRBV2, the J gene TRBJ2-1; possible D gene TRBD2, 5 bases. Deletions cut 4 bases from V and 6 bases from J, with 16 bases between. The CDR3 totals 15 residues. CDR1 SNHLY and CDR2 FYNNEI come from the germline V gene. This chain's CDR3 is CASSARIGGLNEQFF. CDR3 coding DNA: TGTGCCAGCAGTGCCAGGATTGGCGGGCTCAATGAGCAGTTCTTC.

CDR3 sequence: CASSQRRTNEKLFF. CDR3 DNA: TGTGCCAGCAGCCAAAGGAGGACTAATGAAAAACTGTTTTTT. The gene calls are TRBV4-2 and TRBJ1-4; D is ambiguous. The V end lost 2 bases, the J end lost 2 bases, and 6 bases lay between the germline ends. The CDR3 sequence is 14 residues long. Germline V gene data show CDR1 as LGHNA and CDR2 as YNFKEQ.

The chain couples TRBV7-2 to TRBJ1-4, with 8 bases that match TRBD1. Germline CDR1 is SGHTA and CDR2 is FQGNSA. This CDR3 is 13 amino acids long. Trimming took 3 bases from V and 8 from J; bases not matched to a gene: 2. CDR3 DNA: TGTGCCAGCAGCTTTAACAGGGGGGAAAAACTGTTTTTT. Protein sequence: CASSFNRGEKLFF.

With regard to this clone: One end of the junction is discordant with germline, which a read error may explain. Distinct nucleotide sequences in the sample also encode this CDR3. The chain links TRBV6-5 to TRBJ2-7; 14 bases agree with TRBD2. Germline V gives CDR1 MNHEY, CDR2 SVGAGI. The CDR3 totals 15 residues. CDR3 in DNA: TGTGCCAGCATGCCGACTAGCGGGGGGGCCGGAGAGCAGTACTTT. Translation gives CASMPTSGGAGEQYF.

V and J are TRBV3-1 (or the pseudogene TRBV3-2) and TRBJ2-3; 10 nucleotides match TRBD2. Germline V lookup: CDR1 LGHDT, CDR2 YNNKEL (reference sequence). The ends lost 4 bases at V and 6 bases at J; junction bases unmatched: 1. The CDR3 length is 13 residues. CDR3 nucleotide sequence: TGTGCCAGCAGCCCGGGACTAGCGGATACGCAGTATTTT. As protein: CASSPGLADTQYF.

This clone was counted once. This chain joins TRBV28 and TRBJ1-1, with D hard to call. V lost 5 bases, J lost 5 bases, and 21 bases lay in between. In germline, CDR1 is MDHEN, CDR2 SYDVKM. The CDR3 runs to 16 residues. The DNA of the CDR3 is TGTGCCAGCAGTCCCCCCACCAGTAATTTGGATACTGAAGCTTTCTTT. The encoded protein is CASSPPTSNLDTEAFF.

A word on this clone: This sample includes further DNA sequences coding for the same CDR3. CDR3 coding DNA: TGTGCCAGCAGCCAAGGCGTACCAGGACAGGGGTTCGAGAAGACCCAGTACTTC. It codes for CASSQGVPGQGFEKTQYF. This chain links TRBV3-1 (or the pseudogene TRBV3-2) with TRBJ2-5, with 9 nucleotides matching TRBD1. V trimming: 1 base; J trimming: 6 bases; junction bases outside the gene matches: 15. The CDR3 loop spans 18 amino acids. CDR1 is LGHDT, CDR2 YNNKEL, per germline (reference sequence).

The chain's CDR3 is CASSVQGSGELFF. As DNA, the CDR3 is TGTGCCAGCAGCGTACAGGGGTCTGGGGAGCTGTTTTTT. The chain has TRBV7-8 and TRBJ2-2; TRBD1 aligns across 7 bases. CDR1 and CDR2 (germline): SGHVS, FQNEAQ. V was pared by 5 bases and J by 8 bases, with 5 bases of the junction left unmatched. This CDR3 spans 13 amino acids. Drawing the rest from reference TRBV7-8 and TRBJ2-2, the complete variable domain is GAGVSQSPRYKVAKRGQDVALRCDPISGHVSLFWYQQALGQGPEFLTYFQNEAQLDKSGLPSDRFFAERPEGSVSTLKIQRTQQEDSAVYLCASSVQGSGELFFGEGSRLTVL.

The V gene is TRBV19, the J gene TRBJ1-3; the D gene is possibly TRBD1 (6 bases). The CDR3 spans 15 residues. V dropped 5 bases and J dropped 0 bases, with 11 bases sitting between them. The V gene's germline CDR1 is LNHDA and CDR2 SQIVND (reference sequence). CDR3 sequence reads: CASSRTVSSGNTIYF. In nucleotides, the CDR3 is TGTGCCAGTAGTCGGACAGTCAGCTCTGGAAACACCATATATTTT.

V usage is TRBV9 and J usage is TRBJ2-1; 11 nucleotides match TRBD2. The junction had 6 bases not matched to a gene; V was cut back by 4 bases and J by 0 bases. This CDR3 comprises 17 residues. Germline CDR1 and CDR2: SGDLS and YYNGEE. Here the CDR3 reads CASSLRLAGNSYNEQFF. The CDR3 DNA reads TGTGCCAGCAGCCTTAGACTAGCGGGGAACTCCTACAATGAGCAGTTCTTC.

The J gene is TRBJ2-2, the V gene TRBV6-5, with D hard to call. From germline, CDR1 is MNHEY and CDR2 SVGAGI. The V end was cut by 2 bases, the J end by 0 bases, with 10 bases between. This CDR3 region has 16 residues. The CDR3 DNA reads TGTGCCAGCAGTTACAGAAACCCTGCGAACACCGGGGAGCTGTTTTTT. Residues: CASSYRNPANTGELFF.

The rearrangement links TRBV29-1 to TRBJ2-7, with 9 bases fitting TRBD1. CDR3 length: 15 residues. Germline loops: CDR1 SQVTM, CDR2 ANQGSEA. Trimming removed 0 bases from V and 0 bases from J; junction bases left unmatched: 3. The CDR3 sequence is CSVEEDRGLSYEQYF. CDR3 coding DNA: TGCAGCGTTGAAGAGGACAGGGGCCTCTCCTACGAGCAGTACTTC.

The chain has TRBV10-1 and TRBJ1-1; 7 nucleotides align to TRBD1. The CDR3 loop spans 14 amino acids. Germline CDR1 reads WNHNN; CDR2 reads SYGVQD (reference sequence). The V segment lost 5 bases and the J segment 0 bases; nucleotides outside the gene matches: 3. CDR3 DNA sequence: TGCGCCAGCAGTTCGGGACAGATGAACACTGAAGCTTTCTTT. Translated, it gives CASSSGQMNTEAFF.

CDR3 region: CAWNLGTGTQYF. CDR3 coding DNA: TGTGCCTGGAACCTCGGGACTGGAACGCAGTATTTT. This chain connects TRBV30 to TRBJ2-3, with a possible D match to TRBD2 (6 bases). The germline V gene has CDR1 GTSNPN and CDR2 SVGIG (reference sequence). This CDR3 contains 12 residues. Trimming left V 4 bases short and J 9 bases short, with 14 bases between. Together with reference TRBV30 and TRBJ2-3, the CDR3 gives the full variable domain: SQTIHQWPATLVQPVGSPLSLECTVEGTSNPNLYWYRQAAGRGLQLLFYSVGIGQISSEVPQNLSASRPQDRQFILSSKKLLLSDSGFYLCAWNLGTGTQYFGPGTRLTVL.